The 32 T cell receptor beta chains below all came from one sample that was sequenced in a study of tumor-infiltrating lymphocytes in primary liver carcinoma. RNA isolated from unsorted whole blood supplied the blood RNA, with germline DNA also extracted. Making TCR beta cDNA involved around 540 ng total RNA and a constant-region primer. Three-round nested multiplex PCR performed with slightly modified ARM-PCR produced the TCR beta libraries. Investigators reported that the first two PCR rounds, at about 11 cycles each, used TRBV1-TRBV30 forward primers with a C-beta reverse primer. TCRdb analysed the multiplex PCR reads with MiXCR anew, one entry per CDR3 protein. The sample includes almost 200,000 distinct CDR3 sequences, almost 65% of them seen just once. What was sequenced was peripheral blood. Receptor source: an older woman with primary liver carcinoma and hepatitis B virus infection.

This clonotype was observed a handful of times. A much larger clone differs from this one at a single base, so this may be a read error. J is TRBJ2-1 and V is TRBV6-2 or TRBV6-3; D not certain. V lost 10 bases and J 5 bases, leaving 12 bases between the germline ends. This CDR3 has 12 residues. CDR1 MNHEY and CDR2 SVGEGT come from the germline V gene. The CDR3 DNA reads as TGTGCCACCCGAGGCCCCCACAATGAGCAGTTCTTC. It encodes CATRGPHNEQFF.

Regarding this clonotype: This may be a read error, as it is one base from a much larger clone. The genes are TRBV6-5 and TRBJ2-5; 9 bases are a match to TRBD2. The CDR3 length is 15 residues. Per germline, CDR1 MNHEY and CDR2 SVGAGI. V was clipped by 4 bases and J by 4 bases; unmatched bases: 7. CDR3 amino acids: CASSSSAGGLETQYF. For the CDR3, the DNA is TGTGCCAGCAGTTCCTCAGCGGGGGGTTTAGAGACCCAGTACTTC.

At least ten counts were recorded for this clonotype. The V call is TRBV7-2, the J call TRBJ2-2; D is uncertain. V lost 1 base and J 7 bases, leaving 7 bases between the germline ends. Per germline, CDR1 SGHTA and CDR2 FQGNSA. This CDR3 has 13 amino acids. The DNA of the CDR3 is TGTGCCAGCAGCTTAGAAGTTCACGGGGAGCTGTTTTTT. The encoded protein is CASSLEVHGELFF.

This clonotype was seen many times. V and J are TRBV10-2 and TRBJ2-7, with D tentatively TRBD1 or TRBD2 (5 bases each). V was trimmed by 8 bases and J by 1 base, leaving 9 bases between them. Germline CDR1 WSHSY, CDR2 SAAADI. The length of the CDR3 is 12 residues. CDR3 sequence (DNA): TGCGCCAGCGGGACGGAATCCTACGAGCAGTACTTC. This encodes CASGTESYEQYF.

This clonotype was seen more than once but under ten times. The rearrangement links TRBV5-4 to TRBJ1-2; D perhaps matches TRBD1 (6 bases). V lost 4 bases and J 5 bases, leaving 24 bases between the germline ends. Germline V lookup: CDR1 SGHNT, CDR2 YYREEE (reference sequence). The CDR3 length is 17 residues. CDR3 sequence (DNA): TGTGCCAGCAGCCATAGCTATTTGGGGGCTATGGGGTATGGCTACACCTTC. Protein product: CASSHSYLGAMGYGYTF.

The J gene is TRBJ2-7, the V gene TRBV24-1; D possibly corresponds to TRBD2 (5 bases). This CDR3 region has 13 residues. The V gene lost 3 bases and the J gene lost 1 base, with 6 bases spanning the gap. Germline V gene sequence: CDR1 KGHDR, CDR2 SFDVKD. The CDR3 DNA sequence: TGTGCCACCAGTGATAAGCGGTCCTACGAGCAGTACTTC. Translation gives CATSDKRSYEQYF.

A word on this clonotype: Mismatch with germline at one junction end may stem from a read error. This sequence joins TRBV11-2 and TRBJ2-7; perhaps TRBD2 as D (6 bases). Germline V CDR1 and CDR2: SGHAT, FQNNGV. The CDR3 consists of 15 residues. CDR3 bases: TGTGCCAGCAGCTACCTAGACTGCGGGACCTACGAGCGGTACTTC. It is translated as CASSYLDCGTYERYF.

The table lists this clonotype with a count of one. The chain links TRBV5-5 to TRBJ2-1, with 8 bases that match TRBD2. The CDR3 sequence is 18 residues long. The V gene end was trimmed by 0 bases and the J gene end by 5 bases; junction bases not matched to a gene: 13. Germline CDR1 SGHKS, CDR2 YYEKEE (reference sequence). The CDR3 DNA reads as TGTGCCAGCAGCTTGGCCCAGCTAGCGGGCACTCACGACAATGAGCAGTTCTTC. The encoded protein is CASSLAQLAGTHDNEQFF.

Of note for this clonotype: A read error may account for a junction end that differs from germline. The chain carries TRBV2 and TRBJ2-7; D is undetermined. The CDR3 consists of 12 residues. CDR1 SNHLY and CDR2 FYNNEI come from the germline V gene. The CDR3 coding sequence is TGTGCCACCAGTCCCCTTTCCTACGAGCAGTACTTC. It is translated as CATSPLSYEQYF.

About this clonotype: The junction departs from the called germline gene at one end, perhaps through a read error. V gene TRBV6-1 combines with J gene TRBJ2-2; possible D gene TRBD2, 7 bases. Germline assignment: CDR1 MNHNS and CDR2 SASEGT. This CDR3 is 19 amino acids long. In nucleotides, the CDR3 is TGTGCCAACACCACTCGTTTCACCCGGGACGGGGGGCGTACCGGGGAGCTGTATTTT. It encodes CANTTRFTRDGGRTGELYF.

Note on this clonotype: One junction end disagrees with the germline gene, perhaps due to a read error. CDR3 sequence: CTSSLVLGSYTQYF. CDR3 in DNA: TGTACCAGCAGTTTAGTCCTTGGATCCTATACGCAGTATTTT. V usage is TRBV12-3 or TRBV12-4 and J usage is TRBJ2-3, with D unresolved. This CDR3 is 14 amino acids long.

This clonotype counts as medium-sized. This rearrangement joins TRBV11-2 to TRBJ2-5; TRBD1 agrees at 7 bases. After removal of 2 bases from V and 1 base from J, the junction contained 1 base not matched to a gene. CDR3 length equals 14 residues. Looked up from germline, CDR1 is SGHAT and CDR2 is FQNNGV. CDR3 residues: CASSLNRGQETQYF. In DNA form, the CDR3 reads TGTGCCAGCAGCTTAAACAGGGGCCAAGAGACCCAGTACTTC.

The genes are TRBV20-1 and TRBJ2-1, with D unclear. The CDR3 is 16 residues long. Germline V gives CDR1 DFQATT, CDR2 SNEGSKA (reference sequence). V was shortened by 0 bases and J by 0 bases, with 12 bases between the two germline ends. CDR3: CSARDRTSSSYNEQFF. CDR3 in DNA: TGCAGTGCTAGAGATCGCACTTCGAGCTCCTACAATGAGCAGTTCTTC.

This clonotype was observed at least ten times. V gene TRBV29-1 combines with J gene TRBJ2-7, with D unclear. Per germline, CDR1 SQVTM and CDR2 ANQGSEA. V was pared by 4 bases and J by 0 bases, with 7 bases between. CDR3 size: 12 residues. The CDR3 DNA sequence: TGCAGCGTTGTCGCAGACTCCTACGAGCAGTACTTC. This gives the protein CSVVADSYEQYF.

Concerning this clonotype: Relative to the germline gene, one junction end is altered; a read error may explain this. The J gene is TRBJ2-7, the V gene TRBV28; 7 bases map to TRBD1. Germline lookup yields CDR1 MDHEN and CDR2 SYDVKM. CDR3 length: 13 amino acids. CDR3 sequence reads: CASKTGLTYEQHF. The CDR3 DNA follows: TGTGCCAGCAAGACAGGGCTAACCTACGAGCAGCACTTC.

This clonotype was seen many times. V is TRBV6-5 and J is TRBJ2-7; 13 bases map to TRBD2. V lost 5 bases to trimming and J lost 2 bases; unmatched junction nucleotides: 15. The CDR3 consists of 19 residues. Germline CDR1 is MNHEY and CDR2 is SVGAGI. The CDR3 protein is CASSHPTGPGLAGAYEQYF. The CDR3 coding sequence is TGTGCCAGCAGTCACCCTACAGGACCCGGACTAGCGGGAGCCTACGAGCAGTACTTC.

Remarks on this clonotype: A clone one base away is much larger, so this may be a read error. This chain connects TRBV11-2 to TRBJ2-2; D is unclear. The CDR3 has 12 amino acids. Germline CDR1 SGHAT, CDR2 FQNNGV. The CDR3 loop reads CASGFSVGELFF. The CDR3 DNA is TGTGCCAGCGGCTTCTCGGTCGGGGAGCTGTTTTTT.

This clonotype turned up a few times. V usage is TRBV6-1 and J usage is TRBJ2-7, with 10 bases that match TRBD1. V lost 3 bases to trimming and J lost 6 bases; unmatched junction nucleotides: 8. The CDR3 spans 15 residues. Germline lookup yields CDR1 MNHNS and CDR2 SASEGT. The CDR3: CASSEIGTGAVEQYF. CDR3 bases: TGTGCCAGCAGTGAGATAGGGACAGGGGCCGTCGAGCAGTACTTC.

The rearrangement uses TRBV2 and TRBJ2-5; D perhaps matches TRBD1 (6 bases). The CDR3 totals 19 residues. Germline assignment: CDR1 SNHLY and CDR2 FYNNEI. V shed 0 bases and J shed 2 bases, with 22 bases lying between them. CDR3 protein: CASSEAGGWAGDGQETQYF. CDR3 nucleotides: TGTGCCAGCAGTGAAGCCGGTGGTTGGGCAGGGGATGGGCAAGAGACCCAGTACTTC.

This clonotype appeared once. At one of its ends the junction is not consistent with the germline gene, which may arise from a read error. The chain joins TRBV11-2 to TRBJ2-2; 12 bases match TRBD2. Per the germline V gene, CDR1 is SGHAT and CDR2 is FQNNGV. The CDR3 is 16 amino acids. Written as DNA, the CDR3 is TGTGCCAGCAGCAAAAGACTAGCGGGAGCCCTCTGGGGAGCTGTTTTT. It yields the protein CASSKRLAGALWGAVF.

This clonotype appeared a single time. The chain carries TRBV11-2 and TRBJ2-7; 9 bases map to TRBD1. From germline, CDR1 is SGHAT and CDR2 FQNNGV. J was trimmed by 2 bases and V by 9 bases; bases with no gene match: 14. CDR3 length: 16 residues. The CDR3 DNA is TGTGCCAGTAGCCCGAACAGGGGGCAGTGTCCCTACGAGCAGTACTTC. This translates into CASSPNRGQCPYEQYF.

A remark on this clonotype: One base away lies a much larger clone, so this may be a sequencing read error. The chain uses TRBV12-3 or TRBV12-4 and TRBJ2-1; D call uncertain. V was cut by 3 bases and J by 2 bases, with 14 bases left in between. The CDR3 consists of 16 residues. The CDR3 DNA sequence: TGTGCCAGCAGTTTGTTGGCGGAGAGCCCCTACAATGAGCAGTTCTTC. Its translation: CASSLLAESPYNEQFF.

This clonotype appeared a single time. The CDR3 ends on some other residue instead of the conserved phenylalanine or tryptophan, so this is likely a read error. CDR3 sequence reads: CASSLAGTGYEQYL. CDR3 coding DNA: TGCGCCAGCAGCCTGGCCGGGACCGGGTACGAGCAGTACTTA. The genes are TRBV5-1 and TRBJ2-7; D tentatively reads TRBD1 or TRBD2 (5 bases each). The germline CDR1 and CDR2 sequences are SGHRS and YFSETQ. V gave up 4 bases and J gave up 4 bases, with 15 bases separating them. The CDR3 totals 14 residues.

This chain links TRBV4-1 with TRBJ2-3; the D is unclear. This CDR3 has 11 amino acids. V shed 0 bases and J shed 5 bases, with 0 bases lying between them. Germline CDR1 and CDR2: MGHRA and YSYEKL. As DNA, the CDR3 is TGCGCCAGCAGCCAAGAAGATACGCAGTATTTT. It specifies CASSQEDTQYF.

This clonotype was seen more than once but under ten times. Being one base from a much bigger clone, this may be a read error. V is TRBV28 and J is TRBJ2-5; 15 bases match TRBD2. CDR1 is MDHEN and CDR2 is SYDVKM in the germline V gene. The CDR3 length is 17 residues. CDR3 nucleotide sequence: TGTGCCAGCAGTCCCCTGGGACTAGCGGGAGGTCGAGAGATCCAGTACTTC. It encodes CASSPLGLAGGREIQYF.

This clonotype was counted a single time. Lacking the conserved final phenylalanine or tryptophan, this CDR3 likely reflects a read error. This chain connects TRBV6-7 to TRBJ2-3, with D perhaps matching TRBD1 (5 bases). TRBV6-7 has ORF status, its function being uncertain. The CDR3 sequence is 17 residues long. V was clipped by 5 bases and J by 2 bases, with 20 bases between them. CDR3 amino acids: CASSTDADKGNTDTQYL. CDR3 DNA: TGTGCCAGCAGTACCGATGCGGACAAAGGAAACACAGATACGCAGTATTTG.

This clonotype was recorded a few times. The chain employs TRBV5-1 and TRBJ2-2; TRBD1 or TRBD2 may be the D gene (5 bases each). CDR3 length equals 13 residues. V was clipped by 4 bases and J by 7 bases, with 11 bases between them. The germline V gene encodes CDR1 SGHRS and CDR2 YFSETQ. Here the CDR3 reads CASSHGTVGELFF. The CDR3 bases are TGCGCCAGCAGCCACGGGACGGTCGGGGAGCTGTTTTTT.

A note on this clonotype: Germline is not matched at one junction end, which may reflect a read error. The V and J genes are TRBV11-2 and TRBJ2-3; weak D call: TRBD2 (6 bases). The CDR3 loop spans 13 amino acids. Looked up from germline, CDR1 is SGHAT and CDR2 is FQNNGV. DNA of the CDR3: TGTGCAAGCAGCTTAAAATATCGGAGGGCACAGTATTTT. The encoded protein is CASSLKYRRAQYF.

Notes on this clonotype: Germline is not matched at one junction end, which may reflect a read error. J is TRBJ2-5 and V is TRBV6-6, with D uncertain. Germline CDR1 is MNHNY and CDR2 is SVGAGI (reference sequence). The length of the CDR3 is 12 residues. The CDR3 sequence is CAGSEHQENQYF. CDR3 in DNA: TGTGCCGGCAGTGAGCACCAAGAGAACCAGTACTTC.

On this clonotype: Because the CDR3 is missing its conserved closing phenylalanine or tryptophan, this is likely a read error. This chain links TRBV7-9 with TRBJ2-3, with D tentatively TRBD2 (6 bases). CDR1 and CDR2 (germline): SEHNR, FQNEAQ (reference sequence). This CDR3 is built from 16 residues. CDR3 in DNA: TGTGCCTGCAGCCGAAGAGGCGGACTATCCCACGATACGCAGTATTCT. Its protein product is CACSRRGGLSHDTQYS.

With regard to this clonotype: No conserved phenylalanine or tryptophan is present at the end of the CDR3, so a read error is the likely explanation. In nucleotides, the CDR3 is TGTGCCAGCAGCGGTGTGGGATTGGAGTACGAGCAGTACCTC. It codes for CASSGVGLEYEQYL. The rearrangement joins TRBV7-8 to TRBJ2-7; no firm D call. Germline V gives CDR1 SGHVS, CDR2 FQNEAQ. The CDR3 runs 14 residues. Trimming shortened V by 5 bases and J by 4 bases, and 15 bases separated the two germline ends.

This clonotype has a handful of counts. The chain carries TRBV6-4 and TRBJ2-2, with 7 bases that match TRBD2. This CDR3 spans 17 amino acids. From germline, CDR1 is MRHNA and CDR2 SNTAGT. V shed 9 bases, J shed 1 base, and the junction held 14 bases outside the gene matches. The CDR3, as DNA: TGTGCCAGGAAACTATATCCGCGGGAGAGGAACACCGGGGAGCTGTTTTTT. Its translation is CARKLYPRERNTGELFF.